This TCR beta chain is from a study of cytomegalovirus exposure and HLA in healthy donors. V shed 4 bases, J shed 5 bases, and the junction held 10 bases outside the gene matches. The CDR3 sequence is 15 residues long. Germline V gene lookup returns CDR1 SGHDN and CDR2 FVKESK. Points on this clone: Its specificity is unknown.

Overall study results and limits: According to the study, around 150 TCR beta chains were cytomegalovirus-associated.

Profiling relied on immunoSEQ multiplex PCR, and the TCRdb table lists in-frame clones only, not all of them. Among roughly 220,000 clones listed, about 93% were seen once. Sequenced sample: PBMCs. This clonotype was obtained from a woman aged 18-30 years in good health and CMV-seronegative. The V gene is TRBV14, the J gene TRBJ2-7; 8 bases are a match to TRBD2. Here the CDR3 reads CASSPLAGLKDEQYF. The DNA of the CDR3 is TGTGCCAGCAGCCCCCTAGCGGGTTTAAAAGACGAGCAGTACTTC. The whole variable domain, filled in from reference TRBV14 and TRBJ2-7, reads EAGVTQFPSHSVIEKGQTVTLRCDPISGHDNLYWYRRVMGKEIKFLLHFVKESKQDESGMPNNRFLAERTGGTYSTLKVQPAELEDSGVYFCASSPLAGLKDEQYFGPGTRLTVT.